Listed below are T cell receptor beta chains from one sample, sequenced in a study of blood T cell repertoires in COVID-19. The protocol was immunoSEQ multiplex PCR, while the TCRdb copy is restricted to in-frame clones and leaves out a portion. Of under 500,000 clones in the sample, nearly 90% were seen once. The sample taken for sequencing was PBMCs or T cells enriched from blood (not recorded which). All receptors derive from a woman between 18 and 30 years old with acute COVID-19. The CDR3 runs from the conserved cysteine through the conserved F or W. D genes are given only for firm matches. Clone size is stated in some rows and not others, as once, few, many or a class when expanded.

CASSPGGGETQYF	TGCGCCAGCAGCCCTGGGGGAGGGGAGACCCAGTACTTC	TRBD2	.	TRBV5-1	TRBJ2-5
CASSIKDRGTEAFF	TGTGCCAGTAGTATCAAGGACAGGGGCACTGAAGCTTTCTTT	TRBD1	.	TRBV19	TRBJ1-1
CATSREGLSYNEQFF	TGTGCCACCAGCAGAGAGGGACTCTCCTACAATGAGCAGTTCTTC	.	.	TRBV15	TRBJ2-1
CAWSVYGGAGGYTF	TGTGCCTGGAGTGTATATGGGGGCGCCGGGGGCTACACCTTC	.	once	TRBV30	TRBJ1-2
CASSLSEGGYGYTF	TGTGCCAGCAGCTTGTCAGAGGGAGGCTATGGCTACACCTTC	.	.	TRBV5-4	TRBJ1-2
CASSSRSRGQGNSAREQYF	TGTGCCAGCAGCTCTCGAAGCCGGGGACAGGGTAATTCGGCGAGGGAGCAGTACTTC	TRBD1	.	TRBV11-2	TRBJ2-7
CASRTSLNTGELFF	TGTGCCAGCCGGACTAGCCTAAACACCGGGGAGCTGTTTTTT	TRBD2	.	TRBV6-4	TRBJ2-2
CASSFSPLITGFDVGGAKNIQYF	TGCGCCAGCAGCTTCTCCCCGCTCATTACAGGATTCGACGTAGGAGGGGCCAAAAACATTCAGTACTTC	.	.	TRBV5-1	TRBJ2-4
CASSQEGTGNVQPQHF	TGTGCCAGCAGCCAAGAAGGGACAGGGAATGTTCAGCCCCAGCATTTT	TRBD1	.	TRBV3-1/TRBV3-2	TRBJ1-5
CASRPTGGAGGYTF	TGTGCCAGCAGACCCACAGGGGGCGCGGGGGGCTACACCTTC	TRBD1	.	TRBV2	TRBJ1-2
CASSIAGHGEQFF	TGTGCCAGTAGTATAGCAGGGCACGGTGAGCAGTTCTTC	.	.	TRBV19	TRBJ2-1
CASSREGPQHF	TGTGCCAGCTCACGGGAGGGGCCCCAGCATTTT	.	.	TRBV18	TRBJ1-5
CASSLRDSNQPQHF	TGTGCCAGCAGTTTGAGAGATAGCAATCAGCCCCAGCATTTT	.	.	TRBV27	TRBJ1-5
CASSPSGGGLESSYNEQFF	TGTGCCAGCAGTCCCAGTGGCGGGGGATTAGAAAGCTCCTACAATGAGCAGTTCTTC	TRBD2	.	TRBV7-9	TRBJ2-1
CASSSTGTGSYEQYF	TGTGCCAGCAGTTCTACCGGGACAGGGTCCTACGAGCAGTACTTC	TRBD1	.	TRBV6-5	TRBJ2-7
CASSLLDKFGTPEGYGYTF	TGCGCCAGCAGCCTGCTGGACAAATTCGGGACACCCGAGGGTTATGGCTACACCTTC	.	.	TRBV5-1	TRBJ1-2
CASSDRGNSPLHF	TGTGCCAGCAGCGACAGGGGGAATTCACCCCTCCACTTT	TRBD1	.	TRBV12-3/TRBV12-4	TRBJ1-6
CASSQDQGMNTEAFF	TGTGCCAGCAGCCAAGATCAGGGGATGAACACTGAAGCTTTCTTT	.	few	TRBV3-1/TRBV3-2	TRBJ1-1
CASSQDRISGNTIYF	TGTGCCAGCAGCCAGGACAGAATCTCTGGAAACACCATATATTTT	.	few	TRBV3-1/TRBV3-2	TRBJ1-3
CASSEYRGYEQYF	TGTGCCAGCAGCGAGTACAGGGGTTACGAGCAGTACTTC	TRBD1	few	TRBV27	TRBJ2-7
CASQTDRGNEQFF	TGCGCCAGCCAAACCGACAGGGGCAATGAGCAGTTCTTC	TRBD1	.	TRBV5-1	TRBJ2-1
CASSQDPVRDRWFNSPLHF	TGCGCCAGCAGCCAAGATCCCGTCCGGGACAGGTGGTTCAATTCACCCCTCCACTTT	TRBD1	.	TRBV4-1	TRBJ1-6
CASTGEGGGEQFF	TGTGCCAGCACCGGGGAAGGGGGCGGAGAGCAGTTCTTC	TRBD1	once	TRBV2	TRBJ2-1
CASSPGLQSYEQYF	TGTGCCAGCAGTCCGGGACTCCAGTCCTACGAGCAGTACTTC	.	.	TRBV6-5	TRBJ2-7
CASSESRGDTEAFF	TGTGCCAGCAGTGAAAGCAGAGGCGACACTGAAGCTTTCTTT	.	.	TRBV2	TRBJ1-1
CASSLHSRAFF	TGTGCCAGCAGCTTACATTCTCGGGCTTTCTTT	.	.	TRBV11-2	TRBJ1-1
CASSQGYRNTEAFF	TGCGCCAGCAGCCAAGGATACAGGAACACTGAAGCTTTCTTT	.	.	TRBV4-1	TRBJ1-1
CASSVSSYGYTF	TGTGCCAGCAGTGTATCCTCCTATGGCTACACCTTC	.	.	TRBV2	TRBJ1-2
CASSPDRTYNSPLHF	TGTGCCAGTAGTCCCGACAGGACTTATAATTCACCCCTCCACTTT	.	.	TRBV19	TRBJ1-6
CAISDIASGSLDIQYF	TGTGCCATCAGTGACATTGCTAGCGGGAGTTTGGACATTCAGTACTTC	TRBD2	.	TRBV10-3	TRBJ2-4
CASINTQRGNQYF	TGTGCCAGCATCAACACCCAGCGGGGGAATCAGTACTTC	TRBD2	.	TRBV7-9	TRBJ2-4
CASSQDAGKNQPQHF	TGCGCCAGCAGCCAAGATGCGGGGAAAAATCAGCCCCAGCATTTT	.	.	TRBV4-1	TRBJ1-5
CSVESWGGQGAAEAFF	TGCAGCGTTGAATCCTGGGGGGGACAGGGGGCTGCTGAAGCTTTCTTT	TRBD1	.	TRBV29-1	TRBJ1-1
CATSAGTDTQYF	TGTGCCACCAGCGCGGGTACAGATACGCAGTATTTT	.	.	TRBV15	TRBJ2-3
CASSRGQGSTGELFF	TGTGCCAGCAGTCGAGGACAGGGTAGCACCGGGGAGCTGTTTTTT	TRBD1	few	TRBV7-9	TRBJ2-2
CATSRGNSFNIQYF	TGTGCCACCAGCAGAGGGAACAGCTTTAACATTCAGTACTTC	.	.	TRBV15	TRBJ2-4
CASSLTTGGNYEQYF	TGTGCCAGCAGTCTGACGACAGGGGGAAACTACGAGCAGTACTTC	TRBD1	.	TRBV27	TRBJ2-7
CASSGANYEQYF	TGTGCCAGCAGCGGCGCCAACTACGAGCAGTACTTC	.	.	TRBV9	TRBJ2-7
CASSLGQGVFTEAFF	TGTGCCAGCAGCTTGGGACAGGGGGTGTTTACTGAAGCTTTCTTT	TRBD1	.	TRBV7-9	TRBJ1-1
CASSLRTGGELNYGYTF	TGCGCCAGCAGCCTTAGGACAGGGGGCGAACTAAACTATGGCTACACCTTC	TRBD1	once	TRBV4-1	TRBJ1-2
CASSLPPAGIGSYNEQFF	TGTGCCAGCTCACTCCCACCAGCGGGAATAGGGTCCTACAATGAGCAGTTCTTC	TRBD2	.	TRBV18	TRBJ2-1
CASSSLLAGRVAEQYF	TGTGCCAGCAGCTCCTTACTAGCGGGGCGGGTGGCCGAGCAGTACTTC	TRBD2	.	TRBV7-2	TRBJ2-7
CASSLSRESYEQYF	TGTGCCAGCAGCCTATCCCGGGAATCCTACGAGCAGTACTTC	.	.	TRBV6-5	TRBJ2-7
CASTTGGRYEQYF	TGTGCCAGCACCACAGGGGGTAGGTACGAGCAGTACTTC	TRBD1	.	TRBV28	TRBJ2-7
CASSSIRDSYEQYF	TGTGCCAGCAGCTCCATAAGGGACAGCTACGAGCAGTACTTC	TRBD1	.	TRBV11-2	TRBJ2-7